These 6 T cell receptor beta chains were sequenced from one sample in a study of CD8 T cells in Susac syndrome. cDNA came from about 0.51 to 1 ug RNA primed by random hexamers. TCRdb passed the immunoSEQ multiplex PCR reads through MiXCR, listing each CDR3 protein once. The table shows some 400,000 distinct CDR3 sequences, with 85% occurring only once. The sample taken for sequencing was CD8+ T cells from PBMCs. All receptors derive from a human donor with multiple sclerosis.

The chain employs TRBV4-1 and TRBJ2-7; D gene uncertain. CDR3 length: 15 residues. Looked up from germline, CDR1 is MGHRA and CDR2 is YSYEKL. The V end lost 0 bases, the J end lost 3 bases, and 12 bases lay between the germline ends. CDR3 in amino acids: CASSQESGSYYEQYF. In DNA form, the CDR3 reads TGCGCCAGCAGCCAAGAATCCGGTTCCTACTACGAGCAGTACTTC.

The chain employs TRBV27 and TRBJ1-1; 7 positions agree with TRBD1. CDR1 is MNHEY, CDR2 SMNVEV, per germline (reference sequence). The CDR3 spans 14 residues. The J segment lost 5 bases and the V segment lost 6 bases, leaving 9 bases of the junction unmatched. In DNA form, the CDR3 reads TGTGCCAGCAGCAAGGGGGCAGGACGGACTGAAGCTTTCTTT. Translation: CASSKGAGRTEAFF.

This rearrangement joins TRBV7-8 to TRBJ2-5; 8 positions agree with TRBD2. V shed 3 bases and J 1 base; nucleotides not matched to a gene: 7. Germline V gene lookup returns CDR1 SGHVS and CDR2 FQNEAQ. The CDR3 consists of 16 residues. The CDR3 is CASSFVIAGSQETQYF. The CDR3 coding sequence is TGTGCCAGCAGCTTTGTTATAGCGGGGAGCCAAGAGACCCAGTACTTC.

The chain combines TRBV5-1 with TRBJ1-4, with D perhaps TRBD1 (5 bases). V was cut by 0 bases and J by 8 bases, with 11 bases left in between. The V gene's germline CDR1 is SGHRS and CDR2 YFSETQ. The CDR3 contains 14 residues. CDR3 coding DNA: TGCGCCAGCAGCTTGGAAATAGGGGACGAAAAACTGTTTTTT. Its translation is CASSLEIGDEKLFF.

This sequence joins TRBV10-3 and TRBJ2-1; D perhaps matches TRBD2 (6 bases). Germline loops: CDR1 ENHRY, CDR2 SYGVKD. V was trimmed by 2 bases and J by 2 bases, leaving 10 bases between them. This CDR3 is built from 15 residues. The CDR3 region has the DNA TGTGCCATCAGTGAGGAATCTAGCGCCTACAATGAGCAGTTCTTC. As protein: CAISEESSAYNEQFF.

The rearrangement uses TRBV27 and TRBJ2-7; no reliable D call. V shed 6 bases and J shed 7 bases, with 19 bases lying between them. This CDR3 region has 14 residues. Germline lookup yields CDR1 MNHEY and CDR2 SMNVEV (reference sequence). CDR3 protein: CASSPWQALGEQYF. CDR3 DNA: TGTGCCAGCAGCCCCTGGCAGGCTCTCGGGGAGCAGTACTTC.